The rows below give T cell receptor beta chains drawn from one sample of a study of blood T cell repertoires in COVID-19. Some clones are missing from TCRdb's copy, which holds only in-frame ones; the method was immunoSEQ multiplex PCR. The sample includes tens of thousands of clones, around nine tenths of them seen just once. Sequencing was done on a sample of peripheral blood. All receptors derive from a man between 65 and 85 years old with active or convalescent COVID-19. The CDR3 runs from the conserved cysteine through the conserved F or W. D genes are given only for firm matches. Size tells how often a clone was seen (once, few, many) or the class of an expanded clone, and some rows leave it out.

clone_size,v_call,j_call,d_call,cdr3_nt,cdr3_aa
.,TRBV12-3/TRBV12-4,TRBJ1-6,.,TGTGCCAGCAACGAACAGGGCTTCTCACCCCTCCACTTT,CASNEQGFSPLHF
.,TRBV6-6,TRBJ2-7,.,TGTGCCAGCAGTTACTCGAGTTTGTACGAGCAGTACTTC,CASSYSSLYEQYF
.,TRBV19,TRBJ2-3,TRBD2,TGTGCCAGTACATACATCGGGGGGGGATCGGATACGCAGTATTTT,CASTYIGGGSDTQYF
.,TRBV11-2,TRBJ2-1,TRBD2,TGTGCCAGCAGCTCCACCTCAGCGGGGTTACCCTACAATGAGCAGTTCTTC,CASSSTSAGLPYNEQFF
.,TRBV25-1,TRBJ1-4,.,TGTGCCAGCAGTGGTTGGAGCTCTGAAAAACTGTTTTTT,CASSGWSSEKLFF
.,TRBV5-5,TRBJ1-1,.,TGTGCCAGCAGCTCCACCCCCTATTCGAACACTGAAGCTTTCTTT,CASSSTPYSNTEAFF
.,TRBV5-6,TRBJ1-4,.,TGTGCCAGCAGCTTGAGAGCAGGTGTATCTACTAATGAAAAACTGTTTTTT,CASSLRAGVSTNEKLFF
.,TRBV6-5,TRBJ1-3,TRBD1,TGTGCCAGCAGCCCAGGGGGCGGAAACACCATATATTTT,CASSPGGGNTIYF
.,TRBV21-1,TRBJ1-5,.,TGTGCCAGCAGCACCCACGTGGACAGCGACCTGAATAGCAATCAGCCCCAGCATTTT,CASSTHVDSDLNSNQPQHF
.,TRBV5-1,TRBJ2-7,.,TGCGCCAGCAGCTTGGACGGAGACTACGAGCAGTACTTC,CASSLDGDYEQYF
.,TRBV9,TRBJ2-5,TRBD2,TGTGCCAGCAGCGGAGGAGGGCTAGCGGGAGTGGAGACCCAGTACTTC,CASSGGGLAGVETQYF
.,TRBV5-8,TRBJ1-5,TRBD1,TGTGCCAGCAGCTTGGGAGGACAGGCTAGACTCAATCAGCCCCAGCATTTT,CASSLGGQARLNQPQHF
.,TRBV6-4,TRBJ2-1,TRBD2,TGTGCCAGCAGTGGCTTAGCGGGAACCGTCAATGAGCAGTTCTTC,CASSGLAGTVNEQFF
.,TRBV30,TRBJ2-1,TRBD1,TGTGCCTGGAACGCCATACAGGGGTCGGGTGAGCAGTTCTTC,CAWNAIQGSGEQFF
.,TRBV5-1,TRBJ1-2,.,TGCGCCAGCAGCCCAGCGGGAGGGTTAGGTGGCTACACCTTC,CASSPAGGLGGYTF
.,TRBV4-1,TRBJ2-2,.,TGCGCCAGCAGCCAAGGAAGACTAGTAACTGGGGAGCTGTTTTTT,CASSQGRLVTGELFF
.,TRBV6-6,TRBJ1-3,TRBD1,TGTGCCAGCAGGAGACAGGGGACTGGAAACACCATATATTTT,CASRRQGTGNTIYF
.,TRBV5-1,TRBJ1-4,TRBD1,TGCGCCAGCAGCTTCACAGGGACAGCTAATGAAAAACTGTTTTTT,CASSFTGTANEKLFF
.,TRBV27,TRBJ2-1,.,TGTGCCAGCAGGGTGGGGCAGGGGTCGAGCTCCTACAATGAGCAGTTCTTC,CASRVGQGSSSYNEQFF
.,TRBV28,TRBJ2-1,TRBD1,TGTGCCAGCAGTTTGGCGGGACAGGGGATGGGGAATGAGCAGTTCTTC,CASSLAGQGMGNEQFF
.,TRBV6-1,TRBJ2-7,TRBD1,TGTGCCAGCAGTGATCGGACAGGGGGCACCTACGAGCAGTACTTC,CASSDRTGGTYEQYF
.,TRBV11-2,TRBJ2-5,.,TGTGCCAGCAGCTTAGTATTGGAGACCCAGTACTTC,CASSLVLETQYF
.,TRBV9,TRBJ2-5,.,TGTGCCAGCAGCGTAGGTGTGGAGGAGACCCAGTACTTC,CASSVGVEETQYF
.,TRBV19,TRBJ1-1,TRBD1,TGTGCCAGTAGTACGATGGGACAGGGAGGGTCGACTTTCTTT,CASSTMGQGGSTFF
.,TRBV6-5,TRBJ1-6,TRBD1,TGTGCCAGCAGTTACCAAGGACAGGGTAATTCACCCCTCCACTTT,CASSYQGQGNSPLHF
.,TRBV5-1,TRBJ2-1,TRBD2,TGCGCCAGCAGCTTGGTCGGGAGGGCCCAAGATGAGCAGTTCTTC,CASSLVGRAQDEQFF
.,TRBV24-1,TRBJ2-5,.,TGTGCCACCAGTGATCGACAGGGGAGGGAGGAGACCCAGTACTTC,CATSDRQGREETQYF
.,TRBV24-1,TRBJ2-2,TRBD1,TGTGCCAAGGACAGGCCGAACACCGGGGAGCTGTTTTTT,CAKDRPNTGELFF
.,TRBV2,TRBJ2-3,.,TGTGCCAGCAGCTTTATAGATACGCAGTATTTT,CASSFIDTQYF
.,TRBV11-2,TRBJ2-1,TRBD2,TGTGCCAGCAGCCCAGTGGCTAGCGGGAGGAGTGAGCAGTTCTTC,CASSPVASGRSEQFF
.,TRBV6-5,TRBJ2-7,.,TGTGCCAGCGGGAGACGAGCTCATGAGCAGTACTTC,CASGRRAHEQYF
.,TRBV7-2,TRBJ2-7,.,TGTGCCAGCAGCCTCAGTATTTCGCCTTTCTACGAGCAGTACTTC,CASSLSISPFYEQYF
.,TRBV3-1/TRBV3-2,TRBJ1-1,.,TGTGCCAGCAGCCCCCTAGGGGATAAAGGTGAAGCTTTCTTT,CASSPLGDKGEAFF
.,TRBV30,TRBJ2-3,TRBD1,TGTGCCTGGAGTGTAGGGGACAGGGATACAGATACGCAGTATTTT,CAWSVGDRDTDTQYF
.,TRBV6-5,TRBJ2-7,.,TGTGCCAGCAGTTACTCCGGACTACCAGACTACGAGCAGTACTTC,CASSYSGLPDYEQYF
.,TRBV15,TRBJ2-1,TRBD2,TGTGCCACCAGCAGAGATCGGGCCGCTCTAGCGGGAGGGTCCTACAATGAGCAGTTCTTC,CATSRDRAALAGGSYNEQFF
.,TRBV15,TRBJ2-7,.,TGTGCCACCAGCAGAGGATCCTACTACGAGCAGTACTTC,CATSRGSYYEQYF
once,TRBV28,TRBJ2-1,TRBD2,TGTGCCAGCAGCCGGGGTCTTGGCCTAGCGGGAGCGGGGGAGCAGTTCTTC,CASSRGLGLAGAGEQFF
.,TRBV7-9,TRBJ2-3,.,TGTGCCAGCAGCCCAGGGACTCCGCGCCCAGATACGCAGTATTTT,CASSPGTPRPDTQYF
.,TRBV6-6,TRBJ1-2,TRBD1,TGTGCCAGCAGACCACAGGGGGCGAGGGGCTACACCTTC,CASRPQGARGYTF
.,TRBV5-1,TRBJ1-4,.,TGCGCCAGCAGCCCGACAGCAACTAATGAAAAACTGTTTTTT,CASSPTATNEKLFF
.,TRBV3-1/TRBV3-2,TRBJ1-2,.,TGTGCCAGCAGCTCAGGTCCAGGGGTTCGCAACTATGGCTACACCTTC,CASSSGPGVRNYGYTF
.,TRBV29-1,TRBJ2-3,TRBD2,TGCAGCGTTGAAACTAGCGGTGATACGCAGTATTTT,CSVETSGDTQYF
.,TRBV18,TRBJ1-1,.,TGTGCCAGCTCACCACCGTCCTATGAAGCTTTCTTT,CASSPPSYEAFF
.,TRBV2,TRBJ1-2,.,TGTGCCACCTCCGATAATAGGGGAGGCTACACCTTC,CATSDNRGGYTF
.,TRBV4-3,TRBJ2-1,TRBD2,TGCGCCAGCAGCCAAGACCTAGGAGCGGGAGGGAATGAGCAGTTCTTC,CASSQDLGAGGNEQFF